Listed below are T cell receptor beta chains from one sample, sequenced in a study of T cell repertoires in cytomegalovirus infection. TCRdb re-analysed the reads in MiXCR, keeping a single row per CDR3 protein. The repertoire holds fewer than 550,000 distinct CDR3 sequences, with approximately 11% as singletons. Sequenced material: PBMCs. These receptors were collected from a human donor in good health (CMV status not recorded). Some clones in this sample may be carry-over from other donors' samples. Each CDR3 is given with its conserved first and last residue. A D gene is named only where the DNA matches it firmly. A row's size may be missing; if present it is once, few, many or a size class.

V gene	J gene	clone size	D gene	CDR3 DNA	CDR3 protein
TRBV19	TRBJ1-1	many	NA	TGTGCCAGTAGCCCGGCGTCCTGGCAGGGTGACACTGAAGCTTTCTTT	CASSPASWQGDTEAFF
TRBV5-1	TRBJ1-1	NA	NA	TGCGCCAGCAGCGTCGGTCCAGGGGCCCAGAACACTGAAGCTTTCTTT	CASSVGPGAQNTEAFF
TRBV7-9	TRBJ1-2	many	TRBD1	TGTGCCAGCAGCTCCACAGGGACAGTCAGGGGCTACACCTTC	CASSSTGTVRGYTF
TRBV11-1	TRBJ1-1	many	NA	TGTGCCAGCAGCCGGTCTGATGATTCGAACACTGAAGCTTTCTTT	CASSRSDDSNTEAFF
TRBV14	TRBJ1-2	many	NA	TGTGCCAGCAGCCAAGAGGAGGGGTCTGTTGGCTACACCTTC	CASSQEEGSVGYTF
TRBV29-1	TRBJ2-1	NA	TRBD1	TGCAGCGTTGAAGCGGGACAGGGCAATGAGCAGTTCTTC	CSVEAGQGNEQFF
TRBV6-1	TRBJ2-7	few	NA	TGTGCCAGTAGGGGGGAGGCAGGTTACTACGAGCAGTACTTC	CASRGEAGYYEQYF
TRBV29-1	TRBJ2-7	few	NA	TGCAGCGCCTGGACCCCTAGGTCCTACGAGCAGTACTTC	CSAWTPRSYEQYF
TRBV28	TRBJ1-2	many	NA	TGTGCCAGCAGTTGGACCCGTTCGGGCTACACCTTC	CASSWTRSGYTF
TRBV19	TRBJ1-5	NA	NA	TGTGCCAGTAGTATAGTAGGCCGAAATCAGCCCCAGCATTTT	CASSIVGRNQPQHF
TRBV7-9	TRBJ1-5	NA	NA	TGTGCCAGCAGCTGGGGAAGGGAAGGTCAGCCCCAGCATTTT	CASSWGREGQPQHF
TRBV10-2	TRBJ1-1	NA	TRBD1	TGCGCCAGCAGTGAGTCGAAGGGACAGGAGGCGGCTTTCTTT	CASSESKGQEAAFF
TRBV20-1	TRBJ2-1	many	TRBD2	TGCAGTGCTAGATTGGGGCGGGGGGCCCTCAATGAGCAGTTCTTC	CSARLGRGALNEQFF
TRBV20-1	TRBJ1-3	many	NA	TGCAGTGCTAGGGACAGCAAGTCTGGAAACACCATATATTTT	CSARDSKSGNTIYF
TRBV7-2	TRBJ2-2	many	TRBD1	TGTGCCAGCAGCGATCCGGGACAGGGGATTTCAAACACCGGGGAGCTGTTTTTT	CASSDPGQGISNTGELFF
TRBV3-1	TRBJ2-7	NA	TRBD1	TGTGCCAGCAGCCAATCCGCCGGGACAGTCAAGTACTTC	CASSQSAGTVKYF